A selection of T cell receptor beta chains follows, all from one sample in a study of OX40 agonist ivuxolimab in advanced cancers. The assay was immunoSEQ multiplex PCR, and TCRdb's table has in-frame clones only and misses some. The data show under 95,000 clones, around nine tenths seen once. Sequencing was performed on CD4+ or CD8+ T cells sorted from blood, taken in a trial of the OX40 agonist ivuxolimab. These receptors were collected from an adult with an advanced solid tumor such as melanoma, head and neck, liver or kidney cancer. CDR3s include the opening cysteine and the closing phenylalanine or tryptophan. Fields, in order: V gene, J gene, D gene, clone size, CDR3 protein, CDR3 DNA. D genes are given only for firm matches. Clone sizes are given selectively: once, few, many, or a class where the clone is expanded.

V: TRBV21-1; J: TRBJ1-1; D: NA; size: NA; CDR3: CASSKGRQAEAFF; DNA: TGTGCCAGCAGCAAAGGGAGGCAGGCAGAGGCTTTCTTT
V: TRBV7-8; J: TRBJ1-5; D: NA; size: NA; CDR3: CASSVRRGYSNQPQHF; DNA: TGTGCCAGCAGCGTCCGGCGGGGGTATAGCAATCAGCCCCAGCATTTT
V: TRBV19; J: TRBJ2-2; D: TRBD1; size: NA; CDR3: CASNRGRVTGELFF; DNA: TGTGCCAGCAACAGGGGGCGGGTCACCGGGGAGCTGTTTTTT
V: TRBV6-6; J: TRBJ1-2; D: TRBD1; size: NA; CDR3: CASIIAPGGGYGYTF; DNA: TGTGCCAGCATTATAGCGCCAGGGGGCGGCTATGGCTACACCTTC
V: TRBV6-1; J: TRBJ2-5; D: NA; size: NA; CDR3: CASRPLRGTQYF; DNA: TGTGCCAGCAGACCTCTTCGGGGGACCCAGTACTTC
V: TRBV27; J: TRBJ2-1; D: TRBD1; size: NA; CDR3: CASSDIPMYPGQGSYNEQFF; DNA: TGTGCCAGCAGTGATATACCGATGTATCCGGGACAGGGGTCCTACAATGAGCAGTTCTTC
V: TRBV9; J: TRBJ2-7; D: TRBD1; size: NA; CDR3: CASSVAGTGSEQYF; DNA: TGTGCCAGCAGCGTAGCGGGGACAGGGTCCGAGCAGTACTTC
V: TRBV6-1; J: TRBJ1-4; D: TRBD1; size: NA; CDR3: CASTRGGTDEKLFF; DNA: TGTGCCAGCACCCGAGGGGGGACAGATGAAAAACTGTTTTTT
V: TRBV7-3; J: TRBJ2-6; D: NA; size: NA; CDR3: CASSLKWGAGANVLTF; DNA: TGTGCCAGCAGCTTAAAGTGGGGGGCCGGGGCCAACGTCCTGACTTTC
V: TRBV2; J: TRBJ2-7; D: NA; size: NA; CDR3: CATRSPRVGYEQYF; DNA: TGTGCCACCCGCTCTCCCAGGGTCGGATACGAGCAGTACTTC
V: TRBV12-5; J: TRBJ1-1; D: NA; size: NA; CDR3: CASGLVLAGRTEAFF; DNA: TGTGCTAGTGGTTTGGTATTGGCAGGGCGAACTGAAGCTTTCTTT
V: TRBV29-1; J: TRBJ2-7; D: TRBD1; size: NA; CDR3: CSAVGGQGQYEQYF; DNA: TGCAGCGCCGTAGGGGGACAGGGTCAATACGAGCAGTACTTC
V: TRBV7-3; J: TRBJ1-1; D: NA; size: once; CDR3: CASRRQVGAEAFF; DNA: TGTGCCAGCAGAAGACAGGTTGGCGCTGAAGCTTTCTTT
V: TRBV2; J: TRBJ1-4; D: NA; size: NA; CDR3: CASSDGGGWELFF; DNA: TGTGCCAGCAGTGACGGAGGGGGGTGGGAACTGTTTTTT
V: TRBV28; J: TRBJ2-6; D: NA; size: NA; CDR3: CASTRGGSLSSGANVLTF; DNA: TGTGCCAGCACCCGCGGTGGGTCCCTCAGCTCTGGGGCCAACGTCCTGACTTTC
V: TRBV25-1; J: TRBJ2-7; D: TRBD1; size: NA; CDR3: CASSELKGARSYEQYF; DNA: TGTGCCAGCAGTGAATTGAAGGGGGCGAGATCCTACGAGCAGTACTTC
V: TRBV7-9; J: TRBJ2-1; D: NA; size: NA; CDR3: CASSLAGTPLNLNEQFF; DNA: TGTGCCAGCAGCTTAGCGGGCACGCCCCTTAACCTCAATGAGCAGTTCTTC
V: TRBV5-1; J: TRBJ2-2; D: NA; size: NA; CDR3: CASSSRTNTGELFF; DNA: TGCGCCAGCAGCTCCAGGACGAACACCGGGGAGCTGTTTTTT
V: TRBV18; J: TRBJ2-1; D: NA; size: NA; CDR3: CASSPPAGSHEQFF; DNA: TGTGCCAGCTCACCACCTGCCGGGAGCCATGAGCAGTTCTTC
V: TRBV27; J: TRBJ2-5; D: NA; size: NA; CDR3: CASSSVTGFIETQYF; DNA: TGTGCCAGCAGTTCCGTCACAGGGTTTATTGAGACCCAGTACTTC
V: TRBV10-3; J: TRBJ1-1; D: TRBD1; size: NA; CDR3: CAISPGQGRLNEAFF; DNA: TGTGCCATCAGCCCGGGACAGGGAAGGCTAAATGAAGCTTTCTTT
V: TRBV6-5; J: TRBJ1-1; D: NA; size: once; CDR3: CASSVLDRNTEAFF; DNA: TGTGCCAGCAGTGTCCTGGACAGGAACACTGAAGCTTTCTTT
V: TRBV5-1; J: TRBJ1-2; D: TRBD1; size: NA; CDR3: CASSQPPGQGFDYTF; DNA: TGCGCCAGCAGCCAACCTCCGGGACAGGGTTTCGACTACACCTTC
V: TRBV30; J: TRBJ1-1; D: NA; size: NA; CDR3: CAWAGGADTEAFF; DNA: TGTGCCTGGGCCGGAGGGGCTGACACTGAAGCTTTCTTT
V: TRBV30; J: TRBJ1-2; D: TRBD1; size: NA; CDR3: CAWTTGGEDGYTF; DNA: TGTGCCTGGACGACAGGGGGGGAAGATGGCTACACCTTC
V: TRBV11-3; J: TRBJ2-1; D: NA; size: NA; CDR3: CASSLNRVSYNEQFF; DNA: TGTGCCAGCAGCTTAAACAGGGTGTCCTACAATGAGCAGTTCTTC
V: TRBV6-5; J: TRBJ2-7; D: NA; size: NA; CDR3: CASSYSMDGYEQYF; DNA: TGTGCCAGCAGTTACTCGATGGACGGCTACGAGCAGTACTTC
V: TRBV5-5; J: TRBJ1-2; D: TRBD1; size: NA; CDR3: CASSPGTGRGYTF; DNA: TGTGCCAGCAGCCCCGGGACAGGACGAGGCTACACCTTC
V: TRBV7-3; J: TRBJ1-6; D: TRBD1; size: NA; CDR3: CASSLGTGYDNSPLHF; DNA: TGTGCCAGCAGCTTGGGGACAGGGTATGATAATTCACCCCTCCACTTT
V: TRBV27; J: TRBJ1-1; D: NA; size: once; CDR3: CASSSPNSRNTEAFF; DNA: TGTGCCAGCAGTTCCCCTAACAGCAGGAACACTGAAGCTTTCTTT
V: TRBV7-2; J: TRBJ1-5; D: TRBD1; size: once; CDR3: CASSLSGGTVDQPQHF; DNA: TGTGCCAGCAGCTTGAGCGGGGGGACAGTAGATCAGCCCCAGCATTTT
V: TRBV20-1; J: TRBJ2-1; D: NA; size: NA; CDR3: CSAPLRLNLFF; DNA: TGCAGTGCTCCGCTACGGCTAAACCTGTTCTTC
V: TRBV10-1; J: TRBJ2-7; D: NA; size: NA; CDR3: CASSGPYEQYF; DNA: TGCGCCAGCAGTGGACCCTACGAGCAGTACTTC
V: TRBV5-1; J: TRBJ2-7; D: NA; size: NA; CDR3: CASSLQATGNEQYF; DNA: TGCGCCAGCAGCTTGCAGGCCACCGGAAACGAGCAGTACTTC
V: TRBV14; J: TRBJ1-4; D: NA; size: NA; CDR3: CASSQRSWGENEKLFF; DNA: TGTGCCAGCAGCCAACGGAGTTGGGGCGAGAATGAAAAACTGTTTTTT
V: TRBV30; J: TRBJ2-3; D: NA; size: NA; CDR3: CAWSVQDTQYF; DNA: TGTGCCTGGAGTGTACAAGATACGCAGTATTTT
V: TRBV7-8; J: TRBJ2-7; D: TRBD2; size: NA; CDR3: CASSFRLAGAHEQYF; DNA: TGTGCCAGCAGCTTTCGCCTAGCGGGGGCCCACGAGCAGTACTTC
V: TRBV9; J: TRBJ2-1; D: NA; size: NA; CDR3: CASSDQGFSYNEQFF; DNA: TGTGCCAGCAGCGACCAGGGGTTTTCCTACAATGAGCAGTTCTTC
V: TRBV28; J: TRBJ1-2; D: NA; size: medium-sized; CDR3: CASLGQGPSNYGYTF; DNA: TGTGCCAGCCTGGGGCAGGGGCCCTCTAACTATGGCTACACCTTC
V: TRBV7-9; J: TRBJ2-7; D: TRBD2; size: NA; CDR3: CASSLGGSGSPYEQYF; DNA: TGTGCCAGCAGCTTGGGAGGGAGCGGGTCCCCCTACGAGCAGTACTTC
V: TRBV7-2; J: TRBJ2-7; D: NA; size: NA; CDR3: CASSFLGDSYEQYF; DNA: TGTGCCAGCAGCTTCTTAGGCGACTCCTACGAGCAGTACTTC
V: TRBV7-8; J: TRBJ2-3; D: NA; size: NA; CDR3: CASSLSAGSTDTQYF; DNA: TGTGCCAGCAGCCTGTCTGCCGGTAGCACAGATACGCAGTATTTT
V: TRBV2; J: TRBJ2-1; D: NA; size: NA; CDR3: CASRRNRGGSYNEQFF; DNA: TGTGCCAGCAGAAGGAACAGGGGAGGCTCCTACAATGAGCAGTTCTTC
V: TRBV18; J: TRBJ1-5; D: NA; size: NA; CDR3: CASSPNRGNQPQHF; DNA: TGTGCCAGCTCACCAAACCGGGGCAATCAGCCCCAGCATTTT
V: TRBV10-1; J: TRBJ2-1; D: NA; size: NA; CDR3: CASSEYERPPYNEQFF; DNA: TGCGCCAGCAGTGAGTACGAGCGGCCGCCTTACAATGAGCAGTTCTTC
V: TRBV4-2; J: TRBJ1-2; D: TRBD1; size: NA; CDR3: CASSLGQGNYGYTF; DNA: TGTGCCAGCAGCCTCGGACAGGGAAACTATGGCTACACCTTC
V: TRBV12-5; J: TRBJ1-3; D: NA; size: NA; CDR3: CASGSSGKGSGNTIYF; DNA: TGTGCTAGTGGTTCCTCGGGGAAGGGATCTGGAAACACCATATATTTT
V: TRBV9; J: TRBJ2-1; D: TRBD1; size: NA; CDR3: CASSVVGTEYNEQFF; DNA: TGTGCCAGCAGCGTAGTGGGGACAGAATACAATGAGCAGTTCTTC